This TCR beta chain was sequenced in a study of beta chain features in type 1 diabetes. Study conclusions and caveats: The naive, central memory and Treg TCRB repertoires of patients appeared to be more similar to one another than those of healthy donors. Shorter TCRB CDR3s, moderately but significantly so, were found in Type 1 diabetes patients in all four CD4+ subsets.

CD45RO/CCR7/CD25/CD127/CD95/CD27 sorting isolated CD4+ naive, central memory, regulatory and stem cell-like memory cells. Without exception, sorted populations had purity beyond 95%. Every isolated RNA sample was fully reverse transcribed, so sequencing captured expressed TCRB transcripts. Sequencing used immunoSEQ multiplex PCR; TCRdb keeps in-frame clones, though not all of them. This sample has about 290,000 clones; 8% occur once, and the top ten carry 1%. This clone was detected a few times. What it recognizes is unknown. The CDR3 totals 14 residues. Germline V gene lookup returns CDR1 SGHVS and CDR2 FQNEAQ. The V end lost 6 bases, the J end lost 0 bases, and 6 bases lay between the germline ends.

The chain has TRBV7-8 and TRBJ2-6; D unresolved. This sequence originates from a woman under 30 in good health. The material sequenced was central memory CD4+ T cells from blood. The CDR3 reads CASRIGSGANVLTF. DNA of the CDR3: TGTGCCAGCAGAATAGGCTCTGGGGCCAACGTCCTGACTTTC.